This T cell receptor (beta chain) came from a study of blood T cell repertoires in COVID-19. Assay: immunoSEQ multiplex PCR; the TCRdb copy retains only in-frame clones and omits some. The sample includes approximately 120,000 clones, about 80% of them seen just once. Trimming cost V 1 base and J 6 bases, with 7 bases left between them. The CDR3 is made up of 14 amino acids. Germline V CDR1 and CDR2: SGHTA, FQGNSA. The sequenced sample was peripheral blood. The chain has TRBV7-2 and TRBJ1-6; D gene ambiguous. This TCR came from a human donor in a cohort sampled during active COVID-19. CDR3 in amino acids: CASSLVSSNSPLHF. CDR3 DNA: TGTGCCAGCAGCTTAGTTTCGTCTAATTCACCCCTCCACTTT.